A selection of T cell receptor beta chains follows, all from one sample in a study of T-cell reconstitution after alpha-beta-depleted transplantation in children. TCRdb re-derived calls from the PCR reads in MiXCR, one entry per CDR3 protein. Found here are about 540,000 distinct CDR3 sequences, 15% to 20% of them singletons; the top ten hold less than 4%. This material consisted of PBMCs from the stem cell graft donor, taken from the stem cell graft. The receptors derive from a human donor who donated a stem cell graft to a child with acute lymphoblastic leukemia. Both conserved end residues are trimmed from each CDR3. The size entry is marked missing in some rows and otherwise reads once, few, many or a size class.

>TRBV5-1|-|TRBJ1-1
ASRDGAVEAF
>TRBV2|few|TRBJ2-7
ASSTSRAYEQY
>TRBV6-1|-|TRBJ2-1
ASSEVGLAGGDEQF
>TRBV10-3|-|TRBJ2-1
AISGSDREYYEQF
>TRBV29-1|-|TRBJ1-1
SVASGRGWTEAF
>TRBV20-1|-|TRBJ1-1
SVPWVGLEAF
>TRBV7-6|-|TRBJ2-1
ASSLAEDEQF
>TRBV5-1|few|TRBJ2-7
ASSLGERVSHEQY
>TRBV20-1|-|TRBJ1-2
SARFPDYGYT
>TRBV10-1|few|TRBJ2-2
ASSGAGGPDTGELF
>TRBV10-3|few|TRBJ2-7
AISEWGTGDDEQY
>TRBV11-2|few|TRBJ1-5
ASISKQGFNQPQH
>TRBV4-2|-|TRBJ2-1
ASSQLAGGGYNEQF
>TRBV29-1|few|TRBJ2-6
SHSPRVRLRSGANVLT
>TRBV20-1|few|TRBJ2-5
SSRGTDQETQY
>TRBV15|-|TRBJ2-6
ATSRNWESGANVLT
>TRBV3-1|few|TRBJ2-1
ASRDGSSYNEQF
>TRBV20-1|-|TRBJ2-1
SASATSGRGNEQF
>TRBV6-1|-|TRBJ1-6
ASRNDRGRNPYNSPLH
>TRBV12-3/TRBV12-4|few|TRBJ2-6
ASGVGSVFLSGANVLT
>TRBV27|-|TRBJ2-1
ASSLSWRDGNEQF
>TRBV19|-|TRBJ2-5
ASSRDRGSETQY
>TRBV25-1|-|TRBJ1-4
ASSPEREKLF
>TRBV6-5|-|TRBJ2-3
ASSYSVSTDTQY
>TRBV5-5|few|TRBJ2-5
ASSRRTGRVSQETQY
>TRBV5-1|-|TRBJ2-1
ASSWTGTTTTLSSYNEQF
>TRBV7-9|few|TRBJ2-7
ASSRGQDSLYEQY
>TRBV5-1|few|TRBJ2-1
ASSPPPFPFSSGGSTPSHDEQF
>TRBV6-6|-|TRBJ2-1
ASRDASYNEQF
>TRBV28|-|TRBJ2-7
ASTRTASYEQY
>TRBV5-1|-|TRBJ2-1
ASSPFEDSYNEQF
>TRBV11-2|once|TRBJ2-1
ASSSLGTRYNEQF
>TRBV6-2/TRBV6-3|few|TRBJ1-4
ASSLTFATNEKLF
>TRBV4-1|few|TRBJ1-4
ASSQETVLGLF
>TRBV4-2|-|TRBJ2-7
ASSPSGEGTYEQY
>TRBV19|once|TRBJ2-1
ASCSRDEQF
>TRBV5-1|-|TRBJ1-4
ASSSLQANEKLF
>TRBV7-9|-|TRBJ2-7
ASSLAPGRSSYEQY
>TRBV29-1|few|TRBJ1-2
SVLLVAADPNYGYT
>TRBV20-1|-|TRBJ2-7
SAGGLAGAYEQY
>TRBV18|many|TRBJ2-1
ASSPQRANEQF
>TRBV5-1|few|TRBJ2-1
ASSWGLAGDNEQF
>TRBV2|-|TRBJ2-7
ASGARRDRPYEQY
>TRBV20-1|-|TRBJ1-1
SARVAGGGGIVSEAF
>TRBV5-1|-|TRBJ2-1
ASSLLGGVIYNEQF
>TRBV10-1|-|TRBJ2-7
ASSESSARGEQY
>TRBV29-1|-|TRBJ2-3
SVVIRTDTQY
>TRBV6-1|few|TRBJ2-7
ASRPRPGGVLHEQY
>TRBV2|-|TRBJ2-1
ASSPGTGGHEQF
>TRBV7-9|-|TRBJ2-7
ASTLDRLYEQY
>TRBV6-5|few|TRBJ2-1
ASSSPLAGDQDEQF
>TRBV12-3/TRBV12-4|-|TRBJ1-2
ASSRQDYGYT
>TRBV7-2|-|TRBJ2-7
ASSLAAARSGLSSYEQY
>TRBV18|-|TRBJ2-1
ASAQGTGSSEQF
>TRBV3-1|-|TRBJ2-7
ASRSGPSSYEQY
>TRBV7-3|-|TRBJ2-1
ASSPQGTTSGEQF